The present T cell receptor beta chain was sequenced within a study of metastatic and nonmetastatic thyroid tumors. Overall study: A comparison of repertoires was made across blood and tumor or nodule tissue from malignant and benign thyroid patients.

Authors' analysis steps: The study built a papillary thyroid cancer distant-metastasis classifier from CDR3 differences across clinicopathological groups. TCRdb re-processed the PCR reads through MiXCR. TCRdb's processing, not the study's, gives the V and J calls here. Among tens of thousands of clones, about an eighth were seen once, and the ten largest hold around 9%. This CDR3 spans 17 amino acids. CDR1 and CDR2 from the germline V gene are MGHDK and SYGVNS. Thyroid surgery was preceded by no treatment in any patient. As to this clone: Its antigen is unknown. The junction departs from germline at one end; a sequencing error may be responsible.

Study findings and constraints: Malignant thyroid tumors reportedly exceeded benign nodules significantly in TCR beta diversity, with the difference appearing in blood and tumor.

The chain carries TRBV25-1 and TRBJ2-6; D is unresolved. What was sequenced was tumor tissue. The receptor comes from a female donor with papillary thyroid cancer or a benign thyroid nodule (not recorded which). Some clones in this sample may be carry-over from other donors' samples. DNA of the CDR3: TGTCCCAGCAGTGACCCCGGGCATCTTTCTGGGGCCAACGTCCTGACTTTC. Translating it yields CPSSDPGHLSGANVLTF.